Reported below is one T cell receptor (beta chain). Its antigen is as yet unknown. This entry is derived from a study of identifying expanded T cells in peripheral blood. Method: immunoSEQ multiplex PCR; TCRdb's copy keeps in-frame clones and lacks some. Of about 91,000 clones in the sample, 88% were seen once. V lost 6 bases and J 5 bases, leaving 14 bases between the germline ends. The CDR3 is 13 residues long. Per germline, CDR1 MNHEY and CDR2 SMNVEV (reference sequence). Collection occurred without any documented infections or immune events in donors. General study findings and limits: Variance in clone template counts between approximately two-week samples significantly increased with total template count across all healthy donors. Technical replicates showed 0.9 to 1.5 changed clones; two weeks about 16; four weeks 19.

The clonotype originates from a person between 18 and 69 years old in good health. Material for sequencing was blood. This chain joins TRBV27 and TRBJ2-7, with a tentative D call TRBD1 (6 bases). The CDR3 region has the DNA TGTGCCAGCAGCTTACAGGGTACCCACGAGCAGTACTTC. Residues: CASSLQGTHEQYF.